A selection of T cell receptor beta chains follows, all from one sample in a study of shared clonotypes between healthy human individuals. Sequencing used immunoSEQ multiplex PCR; TCRdb keeps in-frame clones, though not all of them. This table has approximately 2.5 million clones, 80% to 95% appearing once. Sequenced sample: naive CD4+ T cells from PBMCs. These receptors all stem from a man between 18 and 29 years old in good health. Some clones in this sample may be carry-over from other donors' samples. CDR3s include the opening cysteine and the closing phenylalanine or tryptophan. A D gene is named only where the DNA matches it firmly. Expanded clones are given a class, and other clones once, few, many or no size at all.

abundance	v_gene	d_gene	j_gene	CDR3aa	CDR3nt
.	TRBV5-5	.	TRBJ1-5	CASSLLAGPQHF	TGTGCCAGCAGCCTCCTGGCCGGGCCCCAGCATTTT
.	TRBV28	.	TRBJ2-3	CASSTSGRGADTQYF	TGTGCCAGCAGTACCTCGGGCAGGGGCGCTGATACGCAGTATTTT
.	TRBV2	TRBD2	TRBJ2-7	CASSPGLAVIRDYEQYF	TGTGCCAGCAGTCCGGGACTAGCGGTTATTCGGGACTACGAGCAGTACTTC
.	TRBV5-1	.	TRBJ1-1	CASSLNSEAFF	TGCGCCAGCAGCTTAAACAGCGAAGCTTTCTTT
.	TRBV6-6	.	TRBJ1-2	CASSYRSGFYGYTF	TGTGCCAGCAGTTACAGAAGCGGTTTCTATGGCTACACCTTC
.	TRBV27	TRBD1	TRBJ1-1	CASSTRQGNTEAFF	TGTGCCAGCAGTACCCGACAGGGCAACACTGAAGCTTTCTTT
.	TRBV5-1	.	TRBJ1-3	CASSFVGLGNTIYF	TGCGCCAGCAGCTTCGTGGGGTTAGGGAACACCATATATTTT
.	TRBV18	TRBD1	TRBJ1-1	CASSPVDLTGGLGAFF	TGTGCCAGCTCACCAGTGGACTTAACAGGGGGGCTCGGAGCTTTCTTT
.	TRBV28	.	TRBJ2-7	CASSQTRGGSYEQYF	TGTGCCAGCAGTCAAACGAGGGGGGGCTCCTACGAGCAGTACTTC
.	TRBV28	.	TRBJ2-1	CASSENKGFKEQFF	TGTGCCAGCAGCGAGAATAAAGGATTTAAGGAGCAGTTCTTC
.	TRBV10-3	TRBD1	TRBJ2-7	CAISEWGQRNEQYF	TGTGCCATCAGTGAATGGGGACAGCGAAACGAGCAGTACTTC
.	TRBV30	.	TRBJ1-2	CALAPGVPYGYTF	TGTGCATTGGCTCCAGGGGTGCCCTATGGCTACACCTTC
.	TRBV11-2	TRBD1	TRBJ1-1	CASSPRQGANTEAFF	TGTGCCAGCAGCCCGAGACAGGGGGCGAACACTGAAGCTTTCTTT
.	TRBV19	TRBD1	TRBJ1-4	CASSPGTGKSNEKLFF	TGTGCCAGTAGTCCGGGGACAGGGAAATCTAATGAAAAACTGTTTTTT
.	TRBV7-9	TRBD1	TRBJ2-6	CASSLDRAVLPGANVLTF	TGTGCCAGCAGCCTGGACAGGGCGGTCTTACCTGGGGCCAACGTCCTGACTTTC
once	TRBV11-2	TRBD1	TRBJ1-1	CASSLGTAAQAFF	TGTGCCAGCAGCCTCGGGACAGCAGCTCAAGCTTTCTTT
.	TRBV6-1	.	TRBJ1-1	CASSEFFGGTEAFF	TGTGCCAGCAGTGAATTTTTTGGGGGCACTGAAGCTTTCTTT
.	TRBV28	TRBD1	TRBJ2-5	CASRGTVSLDF	TGTGCCAGCAGAGGGACAGTCTCGCTCGACTTC
.	TRBV4-1	.	TRBJ2-7	CASSHPSYEQYF	TGCGCCAGCAGCCATCCGAGCTACGAGCAGTACTTC
.	TRBV5-4	.	TRBJ2-3	CASSQDRTTDTQYF	TGTGCCAGCAGCCAAGACAGGACCACAGATACGCAGTATTTT
.	TRBV19	TRBD2	TRBJ2-3	CASRRTSATDTQYF	TGTGCCAGTAGGAGGACTAGCGCCACAGATACGCAGTATTTT
.	TRBV5-1	TRBD1	TRBJ1-4	CASSSDRAKKLFF	TGCGCCAGCAGCTCCGACAGGGCGAAAAAACTGTTTTTT
.	TRBV5-1	TRBD2	TRBJ2-3	CASSLGLAGGGADTQYF	TGCGCCAGCAGCTTGGGACTAGCGGGAGGAGGGGCAGATACGCAGTATTTT
.	TRBV28	TRBD2	TRBJ2-3	CASRPTSGRPDTQYF	TGTGCCAGCAGGCCCACTAGCGGGAGGCCAGATACGCAGTATTTT
.	TRBV5-1	TRBD2	TRBJ2-3	CASSFRLAGTDTQYF	TGCGCCAGCAGCTTTCGCCTAGCGGGAACAGATACGCAGTATTTT
once	TRBV10-3	.	TRBJ2-1	CAISEGGAQLQFF	TGTGCCATCAGTGAGGGGGGGGCTCAACTGCAGTTCTTC